One and the same sample provided the 21 T cell receptor beta chains below, sequenced in a study of shared clonotypes between healthy human individuals. Some clones are missing from TCRdb's copy, which holds only in-frame ones; the method was immunoSEQ multiplex PCR. The table shows 400,000 to 550,000 clones, with around three quarters occurring only once. The sample taken for sequencing was PBMCs. These receptors were obtained from a woman between 40 and 50 years old in good health. Some clones in this sample may be carry-over from other donors' samples.

The chain combines TRBV5-4 with TRBJ2-1, with a weak D call TRBD2 (5 bases). In germline, CDR1 is SGHNT, CDR2 YYREEE (reference sequence). The CDR3 totals 16 residues. V lost 4 bases, J lost 6 bases, and 20 bases lay in between. The CDR3 spells CASSLTGILEVNEQFF. In DNA form, the CDR3 reads TGTGCCAGCAGCCTTACCGGGATACTGGAGGTCAATGAGCAGTTCTTC.

A word on this clone: The sample holds other DNA sequences that translate to the same CDR3. The chain combines TRBV18 with TRBJ2-7, with TRBD2 identical over 8 bases. CDR1 is KGHSH, CDR2 LQKENI, per germline. This CDR3 has 15 amino acids. With V trimmed by 0 bases and J by 2 bases, 3 bases remained unmatched. In DNA, the CDR3 is TGTGCCAGCTCACCACCGAGCGGGAGCCCCTACGAGCAGTACTTC. Amino acid sequence: CASSPPSGSPYEQYF.

V gene TRBV7-2 combines with J gene TRBJ1-2, with D perhaps TRBD1 (5 bases). Germline CDR1 is SGHTA and CDR2 is FQGNSA. V lost 8 bases and J lost 8, with 21 bases in between. The CDR3 is 14 amino acids. The CDR3 bases are TGTGCCAGCGCGGGGCAGGCTGTTGACTTCGGCTACACCTTC. It encodes CASAGQAVDFGYTF.

This clone was seen a few times. This rearrangement joins TRBV18 to TRBJ2-1; D gene ambiguous. The CDR3 length is 16 residues. Trimming took off 1 base at V and 1 base at J, with 11 bases between the two ends. Germline lookup yields CDR1 KGHSH and CDR2 LQKENI. CDR3 amino acids: CASSPLAVLSYNEQFF. The CDR3 nucleotides read TGTGCCAGCTCACCACTCGCGGTACTATCCTACAATGAGCAGTTCTTC.

This chain connects TRBV7-3 to TRBJ1-1; tentatively, D is TRBD1 (6 bases). V gave up 0 bases and J gave up 7 bases, with 15 bases separating them. The CDR3 has 15 residues. The germline CDR1 and CDR2 sequences are SGHTA and FQGTGA. DNA for the CDR3: TGTGCCAGCAGCTTAACCGTCGGGGGGCAAAGTGAAGCTTTCTTT. Its translation is CASSLTVGGQSEAFF.

V gene TRBV18 combines with J gene TRBJ2-7; 8 bases map to TRBD1. There are 14 residues in the CDR3. Per germline, CDR1 KGHSH and CDR2 LQKENI. The ends lost 3 bases at V and 4 bases at J; junction bases unmatched: 5. In nucleotides, the CDR3 is TGTGCCAGCTCACCCCGGACAGGGAGGTACGAGCAGTACTTC. Amino acid sequence: CASSPRTGRYEQYF.

The chain employs TRBV4-2 and TRBJ2-1; D may be TRBD1 or TRBD2 (5 bases each). From germline, CDR1 is LGHNA and CDR2 YNFKEQ. V lost 4 bases, J lost 4 bases, and 17 bases lay in between. The CDR3 has 16 amino acids. CDR3 loop: CASSPNPGRAYNEQFF. CDR3 nucleotides: TGTGCCAGCAGCCCGAACCCGGGACGGGCTTACAATGAGCAGTTCTTC.

The gene calls are TRBV6-5 and TRBJ1-2, with D unresolved. The CDR3 contains 13 residues. Trimming shortened V by 5 bases and J by 4 bases, and 11 bases separated the two germline ends. Germline CDR1 and CDR2: MNHEY and SVGAGI. CDR3 in DNA: TGTGCCAGCAGTAGGGCCAACATCTATGGCTACACCTTC. Its protein is CASSRANIYGYTF.

As DNA, the CDR3 is TGTGCCAGCAGCTTGGACGTATATGGCTACACCTTC. Encoded protein: CASSLDVYGYTF. J is TRBJ1-2 and V is TRBV5-4; D unclear. V was cut by 0 bases and J by 5 bases, with 5 bases left in between. CDR3 length: 12 amino acids. The germline gives CDR1 SGHNT, CDR2 YYREEE (reference sequence). Full variable domain (missing parts from reference TRBV5-4 and TRBJ1-2): ETGVTQSPTHLIKTRGQQVTLRCSSQSGHNTVSWYQQALGQGPQFIFQYYREEENGRGNFPPRFSGLQFPNYSSELNVNALELDDSALYLCASSLDVYGYTFGSGTRLTVV.

This clone turned up a few times. The chain is built from TRBV30 and TRBJ2-3; 9 nucleotides match TRBD1. The junction had 7 bases not matched to a gene; V was cut back by 2 bases and J by 4 bases. The germline V gene encodes CDR1 GTSNPN and CDR2 SVGIG (reference sequence). The CDR3 is 15 residues long. In nucleotides, the CDR3 is TGTGCCTGGAGTATAGGACAGGGGCCCGCAGATACGCAGTATTTT. Amino acid sequence: CAWSIGQGPADTQYF.

The V call is TRBV21-1, the J call TRBJ1-2; the D call of TRBD1 is as the table states it, not checked on the DNA. TRBV21-1 is shown as a pseudogene. The CDR3 consists of 15 residues. CDR3: CASSNRTGKAYGYTF. For the CDR3, the DNA is TGTGCCAGCAGCAATCGGACAGGGAAGGCCTATGGCTACACCTTC.

This chain joins TRBV10-3 and TRBJ2-5; TRBD1 aligns across 7 bases. The tail of the sequence fits TRBJ2-7 better, so the J call may be wrong. Germline V gene data show CDR1 as ENHRY and CDR2 as SYGVKD. The CDR3 loop spans 16 amino acids. CDR3 sequence reads: CAISGTDRALSYEQYF. In DNA, the CDR3 is TGTGCCATCAGTGGAACTGACAGGGCGTTATCCTACGAGCAGTACTTC.

V gene TRBV5-1 combines with J gene TRBJ1-4, with TRBD1 matching over 7 bases. The CDR3 is made up of 15 amino acids. The V gene end was trimmed by 4 bases and the J gene end by 5 bases; junction bases not matched to a gene: 8. CDR1 SGHRS and CDR2 YFSETQ come from the germline V gene. The CDR3 loop reads CASSTRGQSNEKLFF. The DNA for the CDR3 is TGCGCCAGCAGCACGCGGGGACAGTCGAATGAAAAACTGTTTTTT.

The V gene is TRBV6-4, the J gene TRBJ2-1, with TRBD2 matching over 9 bases. V lost 4 bases and J lost 5; bases outside the gene matches: 9. The CDR3 contains 16 residues. From germline, CDR1 is MRHNA and CDR2 SNTAGT. CDR3 loop: CASSALGTSSHNEQFF. In DNA, the CDR3 is TGTGCCAGCAGTGCCCTTGGGACTAGCAGCCACAATGAGCAGTTCTTC.

The CDR3 sequence is CASSLSGRNNSPLHF. Here the CDR3 DNA reads TGTGCCAGCAGCTTGTCGGGACGGAATAATTCACCCCTCCACTTT. The chain is built from TRBV5-6 and TRBJ1-6; possible D gene TRBD1, 5 bases. The V gene's germline CDR1 is SGHDT and CDR2 YYEEEE. The CDR3 length is 15 residues. Trimming took 1 base from V and 5 from J, leaving 10 bases between them.

The chain recombines TRBV10-2 with TRBJ2-7; D tentatively reads TRBD1 or TRBD2 (5 bases each). CDR1 and CDR2 (germline): WSHSY, SAAADI. Trimming removed 6 bases from V and 6 bases from J, with 15 bases in between. The CDR3 is 13 residues long. In DNA, the CDR3 is TGCGCCAGCAGGGGGCCAGACTACGGCGAGCAGTACTTC. Translation: CASRGPDYGEQYF.

This chain joins TRBV7-2 and TRBJ2-3; possibly TRBD2 for D (6 bases). With 0 bases removed from V and 1 base from J, the gap between germline ends came to 8 bases. The CDR3 is made up of 15 amino acids. Germline values: CDR1 SGHTA, CDR2 FQGNSA. The CDR3 here is CASSLALAGTDTQYF. The CDR3 DNA sequence: TGTGCCAGCAGCTTAGCTTTAGCGGGCACAGATACGCAGTATTTT.

This chain links TRBV5-1 with TRBJ1-1, with D hard to call. The ends were cut back, 1 base at V and 2 bases at J, with 9 bases in the middle. This CDR3 region has 14 residues. Germline V gene data show CDR1 as SGHRS and CDR2 as YFSETQ. This CDR3 is CASSLRHQNTEAFF. In DNA, the CDR3 is TGCGCCAGCAGCTTGCGACACCAAAACACTGAAGCTTTCTTT. Together with reference TRBV5-1 and TRBJ1-1, the CDR3 gives the full variable domain: KAGVTQTPRYLIKTRGQQVTLSCSPISGHRSVSWYQQTPGQGLQFLFEYFSETQRNKGNFPGRFSGRQFSNSRSEMNVSTLELGDSALYLCASSLRHQNTEAFFGQGTRLTVV.

The rearrangement joins TRBV19 to TRBJ1-4; TRBD1 is a possible D gene (6 bases). V was trimmed by 2 bases and J by 8 bases, leaving 15 bases between them. Germline CDR1 reads LNHDA; CDR2 reads SQIVND (reference sequence). The CDR3 length is 15 residues. This CDR3 is CASSIKVRGTEKLFF. The CDR3 DNA reads TGTGCCAGTAGTATAAAGGTCAGGGGAACGGAAAAACTGTTTTTT.

The genes are TRBV5-1 and TRBJ2-3; D may correspond to TRBD1 or TRBD2 (5 bases each). CDR1 is SGHRS and CDR2 is YFSETQ in the germline V gene. The V gene lost 0 bases and the J gene lost 6 bases, with 17 bases spanning the gap. This CDR3 comprises 16 residues. The CDR3 DNA follows: TGCGCCAGCAGCTTGGGGGGGTTAGCGCCTTCGGATACGCAGTATTTT. Translation: CASSLGGLAPSDTQYF.

This sequence joins TRBV7-9 and TRBJ2-7; D is ambiguous. With 5 bases removed from V and 3 bases from J, the gap between germline ends came to 5 bases. The CDR3 extends over 11 amino acids. Germline lookup yields CDR1 SEHNR and CDR2 FQNEAQ (reference sequence). The CDR3 nucleotides read TGTGCCAGCAGCCACAGCTACGAGCAGTACTTC. Protein: CASSHSYEQYF.